Listed here are 31 T cell receptor beta chains from one sample, sequenced in a study of Ad26.COV2.S vaccination and SARS-CoV-2 variants. As to treatment: about 20 received Ad26.COV2.S at low or high dose, single or two shots; a few received placebo; per-sample allocation not given. On day 63 after the first injection, vaccine and placebo recipients gave samples. Sequenced by immunoSEQ multiplex PCR; TCRdb stores in-frame clones only, minus some. The sample includes about 350,000 clones, roughly 81% of them seen just once. The sample was peripheral blood, taken in a trial of Ad26.COV2.S vaccine versus placebo. The receptors were gathered from a person aged 18-65 years who received the Ad26.COV2.S COVID-19 vaccine or a placebo.

This clone was seen once. J is TRBJ2-1 and V is TRBV3-1 (or the pseudogene TRBV3-2), with TRBD2 identical over 13 bases. The CDR3 has 16 residues. V was pared by 2 bases and J by 9 bases, with 7 bases of the junction left unmatched. Germline V gives CDR1 LGHDT, CDR2 YNNKEL (reference sequence). The CDR3 sequence is CASSQQLAGGQGEQFF. As DNA, the CDR3 is TGTGCCAGCAGCCAACAACTAGCGGGGGGGCAGGGTGAGCAGTTCTTC.

The J gene is TRBJ1-1, the V gene TRBV5-8; a possible D gene is TRBD1 (6 bases). Germline loops: CDR1 SGHTS, CDR2 YDEGEE. V lost 4 bases and J 0 bases, leaving 16 bases between the germline ends. CDR3 size: 16 residues. The CDR3 coding sequence is TGTGCCAGCAGCCCCCGCGGGACAACCATGAACACTGAAGCTTTCTTT. Translated, it gives CASSPRGTTMNTEAFF.

This clone appeared a few times. The chain links TRBV3-1 (or the pseudogene TRBV3-2) to TRBJ1-1; D unresolved. The length of the CDR3 is 13 residues. Germline assignment: CDR1 LGHDT and CDR2 YNNKEL (reference sequence). V lost 4 bases and J 11 bases, leaving 17 bases between the germline ends. The CDR3 is CASSPSILPGAFF. The CDR3 DNA is TGTGCCAGCAGCCCATCGATCCTCCCTGGCGCTTTCTTT.

The gene calls are TRBV25-1 and TRBJ1-1; D possibly corresponds to TRBD1 (6 bases). The ends were cut back, 5 bases at V and 2 bases at J, with 9 bases in the middle. Germline loops: CDR1 MGHDK, CDR2 SYGVNS. The CDR3 has 13 residues. The CDR3 sequence: CASSKTGNTEAFF. CDR3 nucleotide sequence: TGTGCCAGCAGTAAGACAGGTAACACTGAAGCTTTCTTT.

The chain couples TRBV6-2 or TRBV6-3 to TRBJ1-5; D remains unclear. The CDR3 runs to 17 residues. Germline CDR1 MNHEY, CDR2 SVGEGT. Between the trimmed V and J ends, which lost 2 bases and 0 bases, there was a span of 14 bases. For the CDR3, the DNA is TGTGCCAGCAGTTACACCAAAGGACGGTATAGCAATCAGCCCCAGCATTTT. Encoded protein: CASSYTKGRYSNQPQHF.

This clone showed up just a few times. The V and J genes are TRBV5-1 and TRBJ2-7; 7 bases agree with TRBD1. This CDR3 contains 14 residues. The V gene end was trimmed by 4 bases and the J gene end by 5 bases; junction bases not matched to a gene: 9. CDR1 is SGHRS, CDR2 YFSETQ, per germline. Written as DNA, the CDR3 is TGCGCCAGCAGCGTAAACCTCGGGACAGACGAGCAGTACTTC. Its translation: CASSVNLGTDEQYF.

The chain links TRBV28 to TRBJ2-1; TRBD1 aligns across 10 bases. The J segment lost 7 bases and the V segment lost 6 bases, leaving 6 bases of the junction unmatched. The CDR3 has 14 amino acids. Germline CDR1 reads MDHEN; CDR2 reads SYDVKM. The CDR3 is CASSPDRGRNEQFF. As DNA, the CDR3 is TGTGCCAGCAGCCCGGACAGGGGGAGGAATGAGCAGTTCTTC.

The chain carries TRBV10-1 and TRBJ2-5, with D maybe TRBD1 (6 bases). The CDR3 sequence is 15 residues long. With 0 bases removed from V and 4 bases from J, the gap between germline ends came to 12 bases. In germline, CDR1 is WNHNN, CDR2 SYGVQD (reference sequence). For the CDR3, the DNA is TGCGCCAGCAGTGAGTCGGGCCAGGGGCCAGAGACCCAGTACTTC. Translating it yields CASSESGQGPETQYF.

V is TRBV5-6 and J is TRBJ2-2; TRBD1 might be the D (5 bases). This CDR3 has 17 residues. V shed 2 bases and J shed 3 bases, with 17 bases lying between them. Germline CDR1 SGHDT, CDR2 YYEEEE. The CDR3 DNA is TGTGCCAGCAGCTTAAGTTCGGCAGGGTGGGACACCGGGGAGCTGTTTTTT. It codes for CASSLSSAGWDTGELFF. Drawing the rest from reference TRBV5-6 and TRBJ2-2, the complete variable domain is DAGVTQSPTHLIKTRGQQVTLRCSPKSGHDTVSWYQQALGQGPQFIFQYYEEEERQRGNFPDRFSGHQFPNYSSELNVNALLLGDSALYLCASSLSSAGWDTGELFFGEGSRLTVL.

V gene TRBV11-2 combines with J gene TRBJ1-2, with 8 bases aligning to TRBD1. This CDR3 has 20 amino acids. The V segment lost 0 bases and the J segment 2 bases; nucleotides outside the gene matches: 17. The germline CDR1 and CDR2 sequences are SGHAT and FQNNGV. CDR3 sequence (DNA): TGTGCCAGCAGCTTAGACCCTCGGGACAGGAGCTTACTTGCCAACTATGGCTACACCTTC. Amino acids: CASSLDPRDRSLLANYGYTF.

The chain has TRBV11-2 and TRBJ2-7; D possibly uses TRBD1 or TRBD2 (5 bases each). This CDR3 is 16 amino acids long. The ends were cut back, 7 bases at V and 1 base at J, with 20 bases in the middle. Germline V lookup: CDR1 SGHAT, CDR2 FQNNGV. CDR3 coding DNA: TGTGCCAGCAATCCTTTGGGGGTGGTTCTTTCCTACGAGCAGTACTTC. Encoded protein: CASNPLGVVLSYEQYF.

This rearrangement joins TRBV11-2 to TRBJ1-6, with TRBD1 matching 9 bases. Germline loops: CDR1 SGHAT, CDR2 FQNNGV. Losses at the gene ends were 1 base for V and 4 bases for J; bases not matched to a gene: 2. The CDR3 loop spans 16 amino acids. The CDR3 DNA follows: TGTGCCAGCAGCTTAGTTGGACAGGGGTATAATTCACCCCTCCACTTT. This codes for CASSLVGQGYNSPLHF.

This chain connects TRBV29-1 to TRBJ1-2; 12 nucleotides agree with TRBD1. This CDR3 has 15 residues. From germline, CDR1 is SQVTM and CDR2 ANQGSEA. The V segment lost 6 bases and the J segment 1 base; nucleotides outside the gene matches: 6. Here the CDR3 reads CSVRRDRGRNYGYTF. CDR3 bases: TGCAGCGTCCGCCGGGACAGGGGGCGTAACTATGGCTACACCTTC.

The chain has TRBV10-3 and TRBJ2-6, with a possible D match to TRBD1 (6 bases). The CDR3 loop spans 17 amino acids. Germline V lookup: CDR1 ENHRY, CDR2 SYGVKD. The V and J ends lost 7 bases and 0 bases respectively, with 16 bases between them. The CDR3 protein is CAINPGQESSGANVLTF. DNA of the CDR3: TGTGCCATCAATCCGGGACAAGAGAGCTCTGGGGCCAACGTCCTGACTTTC.

The rearrangement links TRBV3-1 (or the pseudogene TRBV3-2) to TRBJ1-6; D call uncertain. The germline V and J ends were trimmed by 4 bases and 4 bases, with 5 bases remaining between them. The CDR3 has 13 residues. CDR1 and CDR2 from the germline V gene are LGHDT and YNNKEL (reference sequence). CDR3 nucleotide sequence: TGTGCCAGCAGCCCCCCTTATAATTCACCCCTCCACTTT. This encodes CASSPPYNSPLHF.

V usage is TRBV13 and J usage is TRBJ2-7; 7 bases map to TRBD2. CDR1 and CDR2 from the germline V gene are PRHDT and FYEKMQ (reference sequence). V shed 3 bases and J 4 bases; nucleotides not matched to a gene: 3. The CDR3 runs to 13 residues. For the CDR3, the DNA is TGTGCCAGCAGCTTTGGCGGGGGATACGAGCAGTACTTC. Amino acid sequence: CASSFGGGYEQYF. The entire variable domain, with the rest obtained from reference TRBV13 and TRBJ2-7, is as follows: AAGVIQSPRHLIKEKRETATLKCYPIPRHDTVYWYQQGPGQDPQFLISFYEKMQSDKGSIPDRFSAQQFSDYHSELNMSSLELGDSALYFCASSFGGGYEQYFGPGTRLTVT.

Concerning this clone: Other DNA sequences in the same sample also yield this CDR3. The J gene is TRBJ2-5, the V gene TRBV18; D call uncertain. The V and J ends lost 0 bases and 1 base respectively, with 3 bases between them. The CDR3 is 13 residues long. Germline V gene data show CDR1 as KGHSH and CDR2 as LQKENI. CDR3 coding DNA: TGTGCCAGCTCACCACCCGGCCAAGAGACCCAGTACTTC. Encoded protein: CASSPPGQETQYF.

The chain is built from TRBV24-1 and TRBJ2-3, with TRBD1 matching over 9 bases. V was clipped by 4 bases and J by 2 bases; unmatched bases: 9. This CDR3 region has 17 residues. CDR1 and CDR2 from the germline V gene are KGHDR and SFDVKD. CDR3 amino acids: CATSDSGTGRDTDTQYF. The DNA of the CDR3 is TGTGCCACCAGTGACTCCGGGACAGGGAGAGACACAGATACGCAGTATTTT.

This chain joins TRBV5-1 and TRBJ2-2; 7 bases are a match to TRBD2. Germline V lookup: CDR1 SGHRS, CDR2 YFSETQ. The CDR3 is made up of 15 amino acids. Trimming cost V 4 bases and J 6 bases; bases outside gene matches: 9. The CDR3 here is CASSPSGGEPGELFF. CDR3 nucleotide sequence: TGCGCCAGCAGCCCTAGCGGTGGGGAACCCGGGGAGCTGTTTTTT. The full variable domain, rest sourced from reference TRBV5-1 and TRBJ2-2, is KAGVTQTPRYLIKTRGQQVTLSCSPISGHRSVSWYQQTPGQGLQFLFEYFSETQRNKGNFPGRFSGRQFSNSRSEMNVSTLELGDSALYLCASSPSGGEPGELFFGEGSRLTVL.

The chain joins TRBV6-5 to TRBJ2-1; D unresolved. CDR1 is MNHEY and CDR2 is SVGAGI in the germline V gene. Trimming removed 6 bases from V and 0 bases from J, with 12 bases in between. This CDR3 has 15 amino acids. The CDR3, as DNA: TGTGCCAGCAGCCGCTTACTGAGCTCCTACAATGAGCAGTTCTTC. As protein: CASSRLLSSYNEQFF.

This clone was detected a few times. V usage is TRBV14 and J usage is TRBJ1-2; 9 nucleotides match TRBD1. Germline V gives CDR1 SGHDN, CDR2 FVKESK. Trimming cost V 1 base and J 3 bases; bases outside gene matches: 9. The CDR3 consists of 17 residues. In nucleotides, the CDR3 is TGTGCCAGCAGCCAAGGGACCGGGACAGGGCCATACTATGGCTACACCTTC. It translates to CASSQGTGTGPYYGYTF.

As DNA, the CDR3 is TGTGCCAGCAGCTTAGAGTGGGGGGCGCGGAACACTGAAGCTTTCTTT. The encoded protein is CASSLEWGARNTEAFF. The rearrangement links TRBV11-2 to TRBJ1-1; tentative D call: TRBD1 (6 bases). Trimming left V 0 bases short and J 1 base short, with 12 bases between. Per the germline V gene, CDR1 is SGHAT and CDR2 is FQNNGV. This CDR3 is 16 amino acids long.

This clone was seen only once. V is TRBV9 and J is TRBJ1-2, with 8 bases aligning to TRBD1. The V segment lost 4 bases and the J segment 2 bases; nucleotides outside the gene matches: 4. The germline V gene encodes CDR1 SGDLS and CDR2 YYNGEE. The CDR3 contains 14 residues. In DNA form, the CDR3 reads TGTGCCAGCAGCACGGGACAGGCCAACTATGGCTACACCTTC. This encodes CASSTGQANYGYTF.

The genes are TRBV2 and TRBJ1-2, with D unclear. Trimming cost V 1 base and J 8 bases, with 14 bases left between them. The CDR3 runs 14 residues. Germline V CDR1 and CDR2: SNHLY, FYNNEI. The CDR3 coding sequence is TGTGCCAGCAGTGAAGTCTGGCAGGCGGGAGGCTACACCTTC. Amino acids: CASSEVWQAGGYTF.

V is TRBV2 and J is TRBJ1-5; the D is unclear. This CDR3 is built from 13 residues. Germline V gives CDR1 SNHLY, CDR2 FYNNEI. V was pared by 3 bases and J by 2 bases, with 5 bases between. This CDR3 is CASSEGRNQPQHF. The CDR3 region has the DNA TGTGCCAGCAGTGAGGGTCGCAATCAGCCCCAGCATTTT.

The chain combines TRBV10-3 with TRBJ2-1; 7 nucleotides align to TRBD2. Germline loops: CDR1 ENHRY, CDR2 SYGVKD. The CDR3 spans 18 residues. The ends lost 3 bases at V and 7 bases at J; junction bases unmatched: 18. The CDR3, as DNA: TGTGCCATCAGTGAAAAAATGTTTCTAGCGGATAGACAAAATGAGCAGTTCTTC. Encoded protein: CAISEKMFLADRQNEQFF.

This rearrangement joins TRBV7-8 to TRBJ2-2, with D tentatively TRBD2 (5 bases). The CDR3 is made up of 14 amino acids. Germline values: CDR1 SGHVS, CDR2 FQNEAQ. The germline V and J ends were trimmed by 4 bases and 0 bases, with 6 bases remaining between them. The CDR3: CASSWGANTGELFF. The CDR3 DNA follows: TGTGCCAGCAGCTGGGGAGCGAACACCGGGGAGCTGTTTTTT. The full variable domain, in which reference TRBV7-8 and TRBJ2-2 provide the parts outside the CDR3, is GAGVSQSPRYKVAKRGQDVALRCDPISGHVSLFWYQQALGQGPEFLTYFQNEAQLDKSGLPSDRFFAERPEGSVSTLKIQRTQQEDSAVYLCASSWGANTGELFFGEGSRLTVL.

The V and J genes are TRBV19 and TRBJ2-3; TRBD2 matches at 8 bases. CDR1 is LNHDA and CDR2 is SQIVND in the germline V gene (reference sequence). After removal of 2 bases from V and 3 bases from J, the junction contained 10 bases not matched to a gene. The CDR3 length is 17 residues. The DNA for the CDR3 is TGTGCCAGTAGTATAAGATCGGTTAGCGGGACAACAGATACGCAGTATTTT. It yields the protein CASSIRSVSGTTDTQYF.

The V and J genes are TRBV10-3 and TRBJ1-4, with TRBD1 identical over 7 bases. The V gene's germline CDR1 is ENHRY and CDR2 SYGVKD. The V segment lost 3 bases and the J segment 7 bases; nucleotides outside the gene matches: 5. The CDR3 totals 14 residues. CDR3 residues: CAISDVAGGEKLFF. CDR3 sequence (DNA): TGTGCCATCAGTGACGTGGCAGGGGGTGAAAAACTGTTTTTT.

The chain recombines TRBV30 with TRBJ2-1; D is perhaps TRBD2 (6 bases). The CDR3 runs to 15 residues. The germline V gene has CDR1 GTSNPN and CDR2 SVGIG (reference sequence). Trimming stripped 5 bases from V and 6 bases from J, with 20 bases between. CDR3 amino acids: CAWEPREKGINEQFF. Written as DNA, the CDR3 is TGTGCCTGGGAACCTCGGGAGAAGGGTATCAATGAGCAGTTCTTC.

The rearrangement joins TRBV6-2 or TRBV6-3 to TRBJ2-2, with 8 bases aligning to TRBD1. CDR1 and CDR2 (germline): MNHEY, SVGEGT. The CDR3 is 15 residues long. With 5 bases clipped from V and 0 bases from J, the junction kept 2 bases outside the gene matches. The CDR3 DNA reads as TGTGCCAGCAGTAAGGGACAGGCGAACACCGGGGAGCTGTTTTTT. Amino acids: CASSKGQANTGELFF.